This is a list of T cell receptor beta chains from one sample in a study of CD8 T cells in ankylosing spondylitis. One entry per CDR3 protein, called by TCRdb with MiXCR from the 5' RACE reads. The table has roughly 130,000 distinct CDR3 sequences, roughly 9% seen once; the top ten hold about 3.6%. Material: blood, either unsorted or a sorted T cell fraction (not recorded which). The receptors derive from a male donor with ankylosing spondylitis or in good health (not recorded which). Each CDR3 is given with its conserved first and last residue. The order of the fields is V gene, clone size, J gene, D gene, CDR3 protein, CDR3 DNA. D genes are given only for firm matches. Some rows have no size entry. The others give once, few or many, or a class for an expanded clone.

v_gene: TRBV4-1
abundance: -
j_gene: TRBJ2-2
d_gene: -
CDR3aa: CASSLRGAAGELFF
CDR3nt: TGCGCCAGCAGCCTCAGGGGTGCCGCCGGGGAGCTGTTTTTT

v_gene: TRBV29-1
abundance: many
j_gene: TRBJ2-1
d_gene: TRBD2
CDR3aa: CSVEDVRLAGGNEQFF
CDR3nt: TGCAGCGTTGAAGACGTTCGGCTGGCGGGGGGCAATGAGCAGTTCTTC

v_gene: TRBV20-1
abundance: few
j_gene: TRBJ2-2
d_gene: -
CDR3aa: CSAPRQNTGELFF
CDR3nt: TGCAGTGCTCCTCGACAGAACACCGGGGAGCTGTTTTTT

v_gene: TRBV14
abundance: few
j_gene: TRBJ2-6
d_gene: -
CDR3aa: CASSQGAGSISGANVLTF
CDR3nt: TGTGCCAGCAGCCAAGGGGCAGGGTCTATCTCTGGGGCCAACGTCCTGACTTTC

v_gene: TRBV5-1
abundance: many
j_gene: TRBJ2-7
d_gene: TRBD2
CDR3aa: CASTVREGMYEQYF
CDR3nt: TGCGCCAGCACCGTTCGGGAGGGGATGTACGAGCAGTACTTC

v_gene: TRBV5-1
abundance: many
j_gene: TRBJ2-1
d_gene: TRBD2
CDR3aa: CASSFVLAGGVYEQFF
CDR3nt: TGCGCCAGCAGCTTCGTCTTAGCGGGAGGTGTATATGAGCAGTTCTTC

v_gene: TRBV12-3/TRBV12-4
abundance: many
j_gene: TRBJ2-1
d_gene: -
CDR3aa: CASSFGGASVGEQFF
CDR3nt: TGTGCCAGCAGTTTTGGGGGGGCAAGTGTGGGTGAGCAGTTCTTC

v_gene: TRBV28
abundance: -
j_gene: TRBJ2-3
d_gene: TRBD1
CDR3aa: CASSLPGQGALTDTQYF
CDR3nt: TGTGCCAGCAGTTTACCCGGACAGGGGGCCCTCACAGATACGCAGTATTTT

v_gene: TRBV6-1
abundance: few
j_gene: TRBJ2-3
d_gene: -
CDR3aa: CASTHSAGVGGTDTQYF
CDR3nt: TGTGCCAGCACCCACTCCGCCGGCGTTGGGGGCACAGATACGCAGTATTTT

v_gene: TRBV5-6
abundance: many
j_gene: TRBJ2-1
d_gene: -
CDR3aa: CASSPSQSYEQFF
CDR3nt: TGTGCCAGCAGCCCGAGTCAGAGCTATGAGCAGTTCTTC

v_gene: TRBV7-3
abundance: few
j_gene: TRBJ2-3
d_gene: -
CDR3aa: CASSPLSRGSTDTQYF
CDR3nt: TGTGCCAGCAGCCCCCTAAGCCGTGGGAGCACAGATACGCAGTATTTT

v_gene: TRBV20-1
abundance: many
j_gene: TRBJ2-1
d_gene: TRBD1
CDR3aa: CSAASKGTGGFDEQFF
CDR3nt: TGCAGTGCTGCCTCAAAAGGGACAGGGGGCTTCGATGAGCAGTTCTTC

v_gene: TRBV6-1
abundance: many
j_gene: TRBJ2-3
d_gene: TRBD1
CDR3aa: CASRKTGVDTQYF
CDR3nt: TGTGCCAGCAGGAAGACAGGGGTTGATACGCAGTATTTT

v_gene: TRBV20-1
abundance: few
j_gene: TRBJ1-2
d_gene: -
CDR3aa: CSARDKDNYGYTF
CDR3nt: TGCAGTGCTAGAGATAAGGATAACTATGGCTACACCTTC

v_gene: TRBV12-3/TRBV12-4
abundance: many
j_gene: TRBJ2-2
d_gene: TRBD1
CDR3aa: CASNRQGITGELFF
CDR3nt: TGTGCCAGCAATAGACAGGGCATCACCGGGGAGCTGTTTTTT

v_gene: TRBV5-1
abundance: -
j_gene: TRBJ2-1
d_gene: TRBD1
CDR3aa: CASSPGQGSYNDQFF
CDR3nt: TGCGCCAGCAGCCCTGGACAGGGTTCCTACAATGACCAGTTCTTC